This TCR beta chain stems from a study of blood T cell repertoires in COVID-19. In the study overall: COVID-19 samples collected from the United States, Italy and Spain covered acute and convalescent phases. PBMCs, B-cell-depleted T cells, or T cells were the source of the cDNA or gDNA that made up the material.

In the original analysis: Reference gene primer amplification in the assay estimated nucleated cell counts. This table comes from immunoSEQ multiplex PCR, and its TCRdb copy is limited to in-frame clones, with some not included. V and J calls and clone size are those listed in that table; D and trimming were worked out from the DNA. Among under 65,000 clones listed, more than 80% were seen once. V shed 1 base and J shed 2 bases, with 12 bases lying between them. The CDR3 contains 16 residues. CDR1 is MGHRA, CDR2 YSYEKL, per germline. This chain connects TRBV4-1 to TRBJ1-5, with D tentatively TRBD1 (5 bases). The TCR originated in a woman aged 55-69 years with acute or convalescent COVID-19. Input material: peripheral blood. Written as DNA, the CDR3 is TGCGCCAGCAGCCAAGTGCGGGGCGCGGGCAATCAGCCCCAGCATTTT. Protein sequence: CASSQVRGAGNQPQHF.